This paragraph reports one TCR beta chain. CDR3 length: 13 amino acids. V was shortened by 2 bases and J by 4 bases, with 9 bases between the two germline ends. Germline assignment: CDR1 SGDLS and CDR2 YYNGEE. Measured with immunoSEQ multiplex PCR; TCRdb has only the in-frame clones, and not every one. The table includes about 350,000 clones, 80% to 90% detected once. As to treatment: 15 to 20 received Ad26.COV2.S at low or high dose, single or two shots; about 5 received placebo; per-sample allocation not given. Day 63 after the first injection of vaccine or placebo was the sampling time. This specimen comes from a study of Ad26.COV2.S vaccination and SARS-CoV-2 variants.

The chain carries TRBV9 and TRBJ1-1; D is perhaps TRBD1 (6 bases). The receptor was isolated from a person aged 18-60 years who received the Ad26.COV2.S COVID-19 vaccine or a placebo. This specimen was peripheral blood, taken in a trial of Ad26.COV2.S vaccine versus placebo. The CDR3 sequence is CASSVIGGTEAFF. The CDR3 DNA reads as TGTGCCAGCAGCGTGATAGGGGGCACTGAAGCTTTCTTT.